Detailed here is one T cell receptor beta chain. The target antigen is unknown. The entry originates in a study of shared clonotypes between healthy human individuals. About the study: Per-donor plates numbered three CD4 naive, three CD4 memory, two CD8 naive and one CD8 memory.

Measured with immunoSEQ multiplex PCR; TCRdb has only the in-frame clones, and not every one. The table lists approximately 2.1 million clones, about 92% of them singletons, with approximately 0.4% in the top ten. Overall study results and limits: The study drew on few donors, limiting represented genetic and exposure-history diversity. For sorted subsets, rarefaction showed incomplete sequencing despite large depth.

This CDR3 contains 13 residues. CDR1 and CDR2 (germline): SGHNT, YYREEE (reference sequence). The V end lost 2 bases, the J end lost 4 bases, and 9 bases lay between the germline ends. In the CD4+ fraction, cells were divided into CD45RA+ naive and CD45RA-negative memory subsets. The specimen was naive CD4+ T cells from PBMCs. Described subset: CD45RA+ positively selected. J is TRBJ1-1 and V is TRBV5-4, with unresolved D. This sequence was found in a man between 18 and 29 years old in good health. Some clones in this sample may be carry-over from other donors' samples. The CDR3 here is CASSFYVGTEAFF. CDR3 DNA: TGTGCCAGCAGCTTCTATGTTGGCACTGAAGCTTTCTTT.